The entry below gives a single T cell receptor (beta chain) sequence along with its context. Antigen specificity is unknown. Method: immunoSEQ multiplex PCR; TCRdb's copy keeps in-frame clones and lacks some. The sample consists of 52,000 or so clones, around four fifths of them appearing once. The CDR3 has 15 amino acids. Trimming cost V 6 bases and J 0 bases, with 12 bases left between them. Germline CDR1 MNHEY, CDR2 SMNVEV (reference sequence). The data are from a study of OX40 agonist ivuxolimab in advanced cancers. Study as a whole: Partial responses were achieved by three patients: one hepatocellular carcinoma, two cutaneous melanoma.

General observations from the study: CD8+ T cells showed, on average, more clonal expansion than CD4+ cells. Within 6 weeks, CD4+ and CD8+ blood T cells expanded clonally at 0.1 to 3.0 mg/kg.

The chain employs TRBV27 and TRBJ1-5; tentatively, D is TRBD1 (5 bases). Sequences were derived from CD4+ or CD8+ T cells sorted from blood, sampled in a trial of the OX40 agonist ivuxolimab. This clonotype was sampled from an adult with an advanced solid tumor such as melanoma, head and neck, liver or kidney cancer. The CDR3 here is CASRRQGVSNQPQHF. CDR3 DNA sequence: TGTGCCAGCAGGCGTCAAGGGGTTAGCAATCAGCCCCAGCATTTT.